These T cell receptor beta chains were read from a single sample in a study of blood T cell repertoires in COVID-19. Sequencing used immunoSEQ multiplex PCR; TCRdb keeps in-frame clones, though not all of them. The sample consists of around 160,000 clones, roughly 90% of them appearing once. Sequencing was carried out using peripheral blood. These receptors all stem from a man between 60 and 75 years old with acute or convalescent COVID-19. CDR3s include the opening cysteine and the closing phenylalanine or tryptophan. Fields, in order: CDR3 length, V gene, D gene, clone size, J gene, CDR3 protein, CDR3 DNA. The D gene is left open where the match is weak. A row's size may be missing; if present it is once, few, many or a size class.

14	TRBV5-6	TRBD1	-	TRBJ1-2	CASSSNRGVLGYTF	TGTGCCAGCAGCTCAAACAGGGGTGTTCTTGGCTACACCTTC
18	TRBV5-1	TRBD2	-	TRBJ2-1	CASSRGFSLAGNYNEQFF	TGCGCCAGCAGCAGGGGGTTCTCACTAGCGGGGAACTACAATGAGCAGTTCTTC
12	TRBV30	-	-	TRBJ1-1	CAWSIGDTEAFF	TGTGCCTGGTCAATCGGGGACACTGAAGCTTTCTTT
14	TRBV3-1/TRBV3-2	-	-	TRBJ1-1	CASSLIQGSAEAFF	TGTGCCAGCAGCCTAATCCAGGGATCCGCTGAAGCTTTCTTT
16	TRBV5-1	TRBD1	-	TRBJ1-2	CASSLFRQGVLEGYTF	TGCGCCAGCAGCTTGTTCAGGCAGGGGGTCTTAGAAGGCTACACCTTC
13	TRBV10-2	TRBD1	-	TRBJ2-7	CASNGQGISEQYF	TGCGCCAGCAACGGACAGGGGATCAGCGAGCAGTACTTC
14	TRBV18	TRBD1	once	TRBJ1-2	CASSSIQGIDGYTF	TGTGCCAGCTCATCTATACAGGGGATCGACGGCTACACCTTC
14	TRBV7-2	-	-	TRBJ1-2	CASSLVAGIYGYTF	TGTGCCAGCAGCTTAGTGGCAGGGATCTATGGCTACACCTTC
15	TRBV6-6	TRBD2	-	TRBJ2-3	CASSLLAGGTDTQYF	TGTGCCAGCAGCCTACTAGCGGGGGGCACAGATACGCAGTATTTT
10	TRBV12-3/TRBV12-4	-	-	TRBJ1-1	CASSQTEAFF	TGTGCCAGCAGCCAGACTGAAGCTTTCTTT
15	TRBV6-5	TRBD1	-	TRBJ1-1	CASSPRQGRGTEAFF	TGTGCCAGCAGTCCTCGACAGGGACGGGGCACTGAAGCTTTCTTT
13	TRBV6-6	-	-	TRBJ1-5	CASSQESNQPQHF	TGTGCCAGCAGTCAGGAGTCAAATCAGCCCCAGCATTTT
14	TRBV11-3	-	-	TRBJ2-1	CASSLRSSYNEQFF	TGTGCCAGCAGCTTACGCAGCTCCTACAATGAGCAGTTCTTC
15	TRBV27	-	-	TRBJ1-1	CASSPGVGGGTEAFF	TGTGCCAGCAGTCCCGGGGTGGGGGGTGGCACTGAAGCTTTCTTT
15	TRBV19	TRBD2	-	TRBJ2-6	CASSSGGSGANVLTF	TGTGCCAGTAGTAGCGGGGGCTCTGGGGCCAACGTCCTGACTTTC
13	TRBV6-5	-	-	TRBJ1-5	CASTPGSNQPQHF	TGTGCCAGCACCCCGGGGAGCAATCAGCCCCAGCATTTT